This TCR beta chain was recovered during a study of blood T cell repertoires in COVID-19. The CDR3 runs 13 residues. The germline CDR1 and CDR2 sequences are LNHDA and SQIVND (reference sequence). Trimming removed 6 bases from V and 5 bases from J, with 13 bases in between. Methods used by the authors: Reference gene primer amplification gave nucleated cell count estimates. Profiling relied on immunoSEQ multiplex PCR, and the TCRdb table lists in-frame clones only, not all of them. V, J and clone size reflect that table, while D and trimming were determined from the DNA. Among more than 150,000 clones listed, approximately 86% were seen once.

This sequence originates from a man aged 45-65 years with active or convalescent COVID-19. The V call is TRBV19, the J call TRBJ1-2, with D perhaps matching TRBD1 (6 bases). The sample taken for sequencing was peripheral blood. The DNA for the CDR3 is TGTGCCAGTAGGGAACAGGGATGGTATGGCTACACCTTC. Translating it yields CASREQGWYGYTF.